The subject of this entry is one TCR beta chain. Vbeta (60) and Jbeta (13) primers were used in the PCR. In the authors' workflow: In a later analysis, the count reached 80 million or so unique TCR beta chains, with 8.5 million to 14 million shared. The assay was immunoSEQ multiplex PCR, and TCRdb's table has in-frame clones only and misses some. That table furnishes V, J and clone size, whereas the DNA furnished D and trimming. The table lists about 210,000 clones, around 87% of them singletons. Germline V gives CDR1 MGHDK, CDR2 SYGVNS. V gave up 0 bases and J gave up 7 bases, with 10 bases separating them. This CDR3 is built from 13 residues. This sample stems from a study of cytomegalovirus exposure and HLA in healthy donors. The donors (healthy individuals) were bone marrow donors. Unrecorded immune exposures were likely, despite nominal health at sampling.

The V gene is TRBV25-1, the J gene TRBJ2-7; no clear D. The TCR was taken from a boy aged 2 to 10 in good health and CMV-seronegative. Sequencing used PBMCs. CDR3 DNA sequence: TGTGCCAGCAGTGAATATCAGGAAGTGGAGCAGTACTTC. Translated: CASSEYQEVEQYF.